The 26 T cell receptor beta chains below come from one sample, sequenced in a study of OX40 agonist ivuxolimab in advanced cancers. Library construction relied on the immunoSEQ multiplex PCR assay. The immuneACCESS repertoire file appears here via TCRdb, limited to in-frame rearrangements. These files lack a portion of the clones; in checked studies, under half of the deficit traces to unresolved V genes, and the cause of the others is not known. This sample is represented by roughly 53,000 clones; about four fifths of them were singletons. 0.6% to 0.8% of the sample is held by the ten biggest clonotypes. The sequenced sample was CD4+ or CD8+ T cells sorted from blood, obtained in a trial of the OX40 agonist ivuxolimab. Source of these receptors: an adult with an advanced solid tumor such as melanoma, head and neck, liver or kidney cancer.

The chain employs TRBV4-1 and TRBJ1-1; 7 bases align to TRBD1. CDR3 length equals 15 residues. Per the germline V gene, CDR1 is MGHRA and CDR2 is YSYEKL. V dropped 3 bases and J dropped 1; count of bases not matched to a gene: 5. This chain's CDR3 is CASSQGQTKNTEAFF. DNA for the CDR3: TGCGCCAGCAGCCAGGGACAGACTAAGAACACTGAAGCTTTCTTT.

This chain connects TRBV5-6 to TRBJ2-7; D gene ambiguous. The CDR3 length is 11 residues. Germline CDR1 and CDR2: SGHDT and YYEEEE. V was pared by 4 bases and J by 4 bases, with 6 bases between. The CDR3 coding sequence is TGTGCCAGCAGCCGGCTATACGAGCAGTACTTC. Translating it yields CASSRLYEQYF.

The chain employs TRBV9 and TRBJ1-1, with D unresolved. The CDR3 covers 13 residues. V was cut by 0 bases and J by 0 bases, with 3 bases left in between. The germline V gene encodes CDR1 SGDLS and CDR2 YYNGEE. The CDR3 DNA is TGTGCCAGCAGCGTAGACCTGAACACTGAAGCTTTCTTT. It specifies CASSVDLNTEAFF.

V and J are TRBV5-5 and TRBJ2-5; D is possibly TRBD1 or TRBD2 (6 bases each). Trimming left V 0 bases short and J 2 bases short, with 14 bases between. The CDR3 consists of 16 residues. The germline V gene encodes CDR1 SGHKS and CDR2 YYEKEE (reference sequence). The CDR3 is CASSLASQGRQETQYF. The CDR3 coding sequence is TGTGCCAGCAGCTTGGCCTCCCAGGGGAGGCAAGAGACCCAGTACTTC.

V and J are TRBV11-2 and TRBJ2-7; TRBD1 matches 8 bases. CDR3 size: 15 residues. Germline V lookup: CDR1 SGHAT, CDR2 FQNNGV. The junction had 5 bases not matched to a gene; V was cut back by 2 bases and J by 2 bases. CDR3 region: CASSLLRGPAYEQYF. CDR3 nucleotides: TGTGCCAGCAGCTTACTCAGGGGGCCAGCCTACGAGCAGTACTTC.

The rearrangement links TRBV6-1 to TRBJ1-5, with TRBD1 matching 12 bases. V shed 6 bases and J 8 bases; nucleotides not matched to a gene: 8. The CDR3 totals 15 residues. CDR1 MNHNS and CDR2 SASEGT come from the germline V gene. Here the CDR3 DNA reads TGTGCCAGCAGCCCGGGACAGGGGGCTCTTGAGCCCCAGCATTTT. This codes for CASSPGQGALEPQHF.

V and J are TRBV28 and TRBJ2-7; D call uncertain. This CDR3 region has 15 residues. Trimming left V 5 bases short and J 3 bases short, with 17 bases between. The germline V gene encodes CDR1 MDHEN and CDR2 SYDVKM. The CDR3 loop is CASSGPARRNYEQYF. In DNA, the CDR3 is TGTGCCAGCAGTGGACCCGCCAGGAGAAACTACGAGCAGTACTTC.

This clone was observed a single time. V is TRBV27 and J is TRBJ1-6, with D tentatively TRBD1 (6 bases). The CDR3 totals 16 residues. The V and J ends lost 0 bases and 4 bases respectively, with 10 bases between them. Germline CDR1 and CDR2: MNHEY and SMNVEV (reference sequence). CDR3 nucleotide sequence: TGTGCCAGCAGTTTATCAGGGGACAAGTATAATTCACCCCTCCACTTT. Protein: CASSLSGDKYNSPLHF.

The chain is built from TRBV27 and TRBJ1-2; TRBD1 is a possible D gene (6 bases). Trimming took 6 bases from V and 0 from J, leaving 11 bases between them. The germline V gene encodes CDR1 MNHEY and CDR2 SMNVEV (reference sequence). This CDR3 has 14 amino acids. This chain's CDR3 is CASSLAGANYGYTF. The CDR3 DNA sequence: TGTGCCAGCAGCCTCGCAGGGGCTAACTATGGCTACACCTTC.

The V and J genes are TRBV7-8 and TRBJ2-1; TRBD2 matches at 7 bases. The germline gives CDR1 SGHVS, CDR2 FQNEAQ. This CDR3 spans 15 amino acids. V trimming: 4 bases; J trimming: 3 bases; junction bases outside the gene matches: 6. CDR3 coding DNA: TGTGCCAGCAGCTCCGTAGCGGGCCTCTACAATGAGCAGTTCTTC. Protein: CASSSVAGLYNEQFF.

The chain recombines TRBV4-3 with TRBJ2-3; a weak D match, TRBD2 (6 bases). Trimming shortened V by 0 bases and J by 2 bases, and 12 bases separated the two germline ends. The germline gives CDR1 LGHNA, CDR2 YSLEER. CDR3 length: 16 amino acids. The CDR3 is CASSQDSGRLTDTQYF. CDR3 bases: TGCGCCAGCAGCCAAGATAGTGGGAGGCTCACAGATACGCAGTATTTT.

V usage is TRBV19 and J usage is TRBJ2-7; D is unresolved. Trimming removed 3 bases at V and 1 base at J, with 7 bases between. The CDR3 has 13 amino acids. Germline CDR1 reads LNHDA; CDR2 reads SQIVND (reference sequence). The CDR3 reads CASSMVGSYEQYF. CDR3 nucleotides: TGTGCCAGTAGTATGGTGGGTTCCTACGAGCAGTACTTC.

The rearrangement links TRBV6-4 to TRBJ2-2; TRBD2 agrees at 14 bases. The germline V gene encodes CDR1 MRHNA and CDR2 SNTAGT. The CDR3 loop spans 17 amino acids. The V and J ends lost 6 bases and 2 bases, in that order; junction bases with no gene match: 5. The CDR3 DNA follows: TGTGCCAGCAGAGGACTAGCGGGAGGCCTAAACACCGGGGAGCTGTTTTTT. This gives the protein CASRGLAGGLNTGELFF.

J is TRBJ1-5 and V is TRBV7-8; 7 bases are a match to TRBD1. The CDR3 sequence is 16 residues long. The V segment lost 4 bases and the J segment 0 bases; nucleotides outside the gene matches: 6. Looked up from germline, CDR1 is SGHVS and CDR2 is FQNEAQ. CDR3 in amino acids: CASSSRWDSSNQPQHF. The CDR3 region has the DNA TGTGCCAGCAGCTCCCGATGGGACAGTAGCAATCAGCCCCAGCATTTT.

This clone showed up just once. This rearrangement joins TRBV18 to TRBJ1-5, with TRBD1 identical over 7 bases. CDR3 size: 15 residues. The V segment lost 6 bases and the J segment 6 bases; nucleotides outside the gene matches: 11. Germline CDR1 is KGHSH and CDR2 is LQKENI. The CDR3 sequence is CASSPAGGEGQPQHF. The CDR3 nucleotides are TGTGCCAGCTCCCCCGCAGGGGGGGAGGGTCAGCCCCAGCATTTT.

The genes are TRBV6-5 and TRBJ2-1; 7 bases align to TRBD2. J was trimmed by 9 bases and V by 2 bases; bases with no gene match: 4. CDR1 and CDR2 from the germline V gene are MNHEY and SVGAGI. CDR3 length: 13 residues. The CDR3, as DNA: TGTGCCAGCAGTTACGTGGCTAGCGGTGAGCAGTTCTTC. This encodes CASSYVASGEQFF.

The chain has TRBV6-6 and TRBJ1-4, with no clear D. The germline V and J ends were trimmed by 6 bases and 0 bases, with 8 bases remaining between them. The length of the CDR3 is 14 residues. Germline V gene lookup returns CDR1 MNHNY and CDR2 SVGAGI (reference sequence). The CDR3 region has the DNA TGTGCCAGCAGCGCATTTGCAACTAATGAAAAACTGTTTTTT. Translated: CASSAFATNEKLFF.

The chain uses TRBV6-6 and TRBJ2-7; D gene uncertain. The V end lost 2 bases, the J end lost 5 bases, and 10 bases lay between the germline ends. Germline CDR1 and CDR2: MNHNY and SVGAGI (reference sequence). The CDR3 loop spans 13 amino acids. CDR3 bases: TGTGCCAGCAGTTACCCTCTCGCTGACGAGCAGTACTTC. It yields the protein CASSYPLADEQYF.

This chain connects TRBV11-2 to TRBJ2-1; no firm D call. The CDR3 covers 12 residues. Germline CDR1 is SGHAT and CDR2 is FQNNGV. The V end was cut by 3 bases, the J end by 1 base, with 1 base between. The CDR3 reads CASSFSYNEQFF. The CDR3 region has the DNA TGTGCCAGCAGCTTTTCCTACAATGAGCAGTTCTTC. The variable domain in full, completed from reference TRBV11-2 and TRBJ2-1, reads EAGVAQSPRYKIIEKRQSVAFWCNPISGHATLYWYQQILGQGPKLLIQFQNNGVVDDSQLPKDRFSAERLKGVDSTLKIQPAKLEDSAVYLCASSFSYNEQFFGPGTRLTVL.

This rearrangement joins TRBV6-5 to TRBJ1-6; D perhaps matches TRBD1 (6 bases). Germline V lookup: CDR1 MNHEY, CDR2 SVGAGI. This CDR3 is 14 amino acids long. The V end was cut by 2 bases, the J end by 7 bases, with 9 bases between. CDR3 region: CASSYVGANSPLHF. CDR3 nucleotides: TGTGCCAGCAGTTACGTGGGGGCAAATTCACCCCTCCACTTT.

A single count supports this clone. The chain is built from TRBV10-2 and TRBJ2-7; D is perhaps TRBD2 (6 bases). Germline lookup yields CDR1 WSHSY and CDR2 SAAADI. V dropped 6 bases and J dropped 2 bases, with 20 bases sitting between them. CDR3 size: 16 residues. The CDR3 loop reads CASSGGLAGRPYEQYF. The CDR3 DNA is TGCGCCAGCAGCGGGGGTTTGGCTGGCAGGCCCTACGAGCAGTACTTC.

This clone came up a few times. Other nucleotide sequences in the sample specify the same CDR3. V is TRBV6-4 and J is TRBJ1-1; D not resolved. Germline V gene lookup returns CDR1 MRHNA and CDR2 SNTAGT. The V gene lost 2 bases and the J gene lost 1 base, with 8 bases spanning the gap. There are 14 residues in the CDR3. The chain's CDR3 is CASSDSSRNTEAFF. CDR3 bases: TGTGCCAGCAGTGACAGCTCCAGGAACACTGAAGCTTTCTTT.

The chain carries TRBV19 and TRBJ1-3; D might be TRBD1 (6 bases). From germline, CDR1 is LNHDA and CDR2 SQIVND (reference sequence). The CDR3 has 16 residues. V shed 10 bases and J shed 0 bases, with 19 bases lying between them. The CDR3 protein is CATRPEGGSSGNTIYF. DNA of the CDR3: TGTGCCACCAGACCGGAGGGGGGGAGCTCTGGAAACACCATATATTTT.

This chain uses TRBV7-6 with TRBJ2-2; 9 positions agree with TRBD1. The CDR3 is 19 amino acids. V was clipped by 5 bases and J by 3 bases; unmatched bases: 16. Germline CDR1 is SGHVS and CDR2 is FNYEAQ. CDR3 loop: CASSGGQGFLVLDTGELFF. The CDR3 DNA reads as TGTGCCAGCAGCGGAGGACAGGGGTTCCTGGTTTTGGACACCGGGGAGCTGTTTTTT. The full variable domain, completed using reference TRBV7-6 and TRBJ2-2, is GAGVSQSPRYKVTKRGQDVALRCDPISGHVSLYWYRQALGQGPEFLTYFNYEAQQDKSGLPNDRFSAERPEGSISTLTIQRTEQRDSAMYRCASSGGQGFLVLDTGELFFGEGSRLTVL.

The chain joins TRBV7-2 to TRBJ2-3; D may be TRBD1 (6 bases). Trimming pared 6 bases from V and 6 bases from J, leaving 19 bases between. CDR1 is SGHTA and CDR2 is FQGNSA in the germline V gene. The CDR3 loop spans 15 amino acids. The CDR3 reads CASRWGTGIWDTQYF. CDR3 coding DNA: TGTGCCAGCAGGTGGGGAACAGGGATATGGGATACGCAGTATTTT.

This sequence joins TRBV14 and TRBJ2-7, with 9 bases lining up with TRBD2. The V and J ends lost 4 bases and 5 bases, in that order; junction bases with no gene match: 9. CDR1 SGHDN and CDR2 FVKESK come from the germline V gene. The CDR3 sequence is 15 residues long. The CDR3 region is CASSPFGLAGNEQYF. CDR3 in DNA: TGTGCCAGCAGCCCCTTCGGCCTAGCGGGAAACGAGCAGTACTTC.